One T cell receptor (beta chain) is described in this entry. This record comes from a study of blood T cells in healthy people across ages. Then a second PCR, running about 6 to 11 cycles, was carried out with a sample-barcoded 5' primer and a J-beta primer mix. In TCRdb, the 5' RACE reads were re-called with MiXCR into one record per CDR3 protein. Counted here are 1 million or so distinct CDR3 sequences, over 35% occurring once; the ten biggest clones make up over 15%. Trimming removed 5 bases from V and 6 bases from J; junction bases left unmatched: 6. This CDR3 has 13 residues. Looked up from germline, CDR1 is SGHTA and CDR2 is FQGNSA.

Sequencing was performed on blood. This receptor was taken from an older woman in good health. The rearrangement uses TRBV7-2 and TRBJ2-7; TRBD1 matches 8 bases. The CDR3 region is CASSRGQVSEQYF. CDR3 DNA sequence: TGTGCCAGCAGCCGGGGACAGGTATCCGAGCAGTACTTC.